This T cell receptor beta chain appears in the sequencing data of a study of blood T cell repertoires in COVID-19. Using immunoSEQ multiplex PCR, the repertoire was profiled, and TCRdb retains in-frame clones only, with some absent. The table shows roughly 400,000 clones, with about nine tenths occurring only once. CDR3 length: 13 amino acids. V was clipped by 3 bases and J by 0 bases, with 5 bases between them. The germline V gene encodes CDR1 LNHDA and CDR2 SQIVND (reference sequence). The sample taken for sequencing was PBMCs or T cells enriched from blood (not recorded which). This TCR came from a woman aged 25-40 years who had recovered from COVID-19. This sequence joins TRBV19 and TRBJ1-1; no reliable D call. The CDR3 region is CASSILMNTEAFF. CDR3 coding DNA: TGTGCCAGTAGTATCCTTATGAACACTGAAGCTTTCTTT.